The clone carrying this T cell receptor beta chain was seen only a few times. The data were obtained in a study of identical twins. The germline gives CDR1 WSHSY, CDR2 SAAADI. The CDR3 totals 15 residues. The ends were cut back, 4 bases at V and 0 bases at J, with 11 bases in the middle. One entry per CDR3 protein results from TCRdb running MiXCR on the 5' RACE reads. The sample carries approximately 190,000 distinct CDR3 sequences, about 16% recorded once. Separately, the same data were catalogued under a study of T cells expressing NK-cell markers. As that report states: HCMV specificity was not established for the expanded NKG2C+ T cell clones.

The genes are TRBV10-2 and TRBJ2-3; maybe TRBD2 (6 bases). The source is a woman between 18 and 29 years old in good health. The sequencing input was CD8+ T cells sorted from blood. CDR3 in DNA: TGCGCCAGCAGTGGGGCGGGAAGGAGCACAGATACGCAGTATTTT. Its translation is CASSGAGRSTDTQYF.